This T cell receptor (beta chain) came from a study of control samples from healthy donors and cancer patients. Germline V gene sequence: CDR1 MNHNY, CDR2 SVGAGI (reference sequence). This CDR3 is 13 amino acids long. V was cut by 6 bases and J by 6 bases, with 11 bases left in between. The protocol was immunoSEQ multiplex PCR, while the TCRdb copy is restricted to in-frame clones and leaves out a portion. Here the sample spans around 120,000 clones, roughly 92% being singletons. The specimen sequenced was blood. This TCR came from a woman between 18 and 30 years old in good health. This chain connects TRBV6-6 to TRBJ2-2; D unclear. CDR3 region: CASSYASSGELFF. The CDR3 bases are TGTGCCAGCAGCTACGCTAGTTCCGGGGAGCTGTTTTTT.